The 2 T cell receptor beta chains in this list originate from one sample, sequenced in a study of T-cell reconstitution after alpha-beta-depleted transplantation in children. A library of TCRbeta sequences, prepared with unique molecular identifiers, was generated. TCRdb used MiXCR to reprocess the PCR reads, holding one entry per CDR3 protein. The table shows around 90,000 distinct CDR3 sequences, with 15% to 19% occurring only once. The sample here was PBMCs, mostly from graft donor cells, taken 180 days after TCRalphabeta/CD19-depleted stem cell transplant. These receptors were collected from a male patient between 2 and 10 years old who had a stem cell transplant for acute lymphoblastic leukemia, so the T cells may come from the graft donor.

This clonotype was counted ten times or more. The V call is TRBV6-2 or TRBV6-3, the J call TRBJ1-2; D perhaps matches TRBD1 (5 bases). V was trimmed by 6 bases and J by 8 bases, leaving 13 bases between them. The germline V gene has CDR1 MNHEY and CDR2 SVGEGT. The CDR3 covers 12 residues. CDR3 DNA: TGTGCCAGCAGCCATCGGGGGAGCGGCTACACCTTC. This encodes CASSHRGSGYTF.

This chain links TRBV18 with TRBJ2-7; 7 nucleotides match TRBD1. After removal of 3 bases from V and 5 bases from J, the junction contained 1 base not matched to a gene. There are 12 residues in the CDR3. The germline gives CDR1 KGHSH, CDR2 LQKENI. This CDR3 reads CASSPDRDEQYF. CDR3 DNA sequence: TGTGCCAGCTCACCCGACAGGGACGAGCAGTACTTC.